The text below deals with one T cell receptor beta chain. Antigen unknown. After removal of 4 bases from V and 0 bases from J, the junction contained 3 bases not matched to a gene. The CDR3 has 14 amino acids. Germline V gives CDR1 SQVTM, CDR2 ANQGSEA. The data derive from a study of T-cell memory formation after mild COVID-19. Study overall: Most TCR clusters belonged to a single donor. Study findings and constraints: Second-wave clones that peaked on day 37 lacked confirmed SARS-CoV-2 specificity. There were some responding clones in pre-infection memory, which suggested that cross-reactive memory had joined.

Each CDR3 protein gets one entry after TCRdb re-called the 5' RACE reads with MiXCR. The sample has 470,000 or so distinct CDR3 sequences, 18% seen once. The source material was PBMCs or a T cell subset sorted from them (not recorded which). The TCR sequence derives from a man between 18 and 29 years old who had mild COVID-19 (a few samples of this study predate the infection). Cell type and time point are not known. This rearrangement joins TRBV29-1 to TRBJ1-5; 7 bases line up with TRBD1. The CDR3 nucleotides read TGCAGCGTTGTGACAGGGATTAGCAATCAGCCCCAGCATTTT. It specifies CSVVTGISNQPQHF.